A selection of T cell receptor beta chains follows, all from one sample in a study of blood T cell repertoires in COVID-19. TCRdb's table, derived via immunoSEQ multiplex PCR, lists solely in-frame clones and lacks some. The sample has approximately 280,000 clones; 85% to 90% are singletons. The sequencing sample was made of peripheral blood. These receptors all stem from a man in his forties or fifties with acute or convalescent COVID-19. CDR3s include the opening cysteine and the closing phenylalanine or tryptophan. Clone size appears in some rows only: once, few, many, or a class for an expanded clone.

abundance	v_gene	CDR3aa
-	TRBV6-5	CASSFGQANNEQFF
-	TRBV21-1	CASSNWLDSNEQYF
-	TRBV6-5	CASRLAGGLYNEQFF
-	TRBV7-8	CASSLGDTIRGYTF
-	TRBV29-1	CSVDGDRDEQYF
-	TRBV6-6	CASNRGQGYSPLHF
once	TRBV7-8	CASSLGLQGNEQFF
-	TRBV7-9	CASSLTRQGVSGYTF
-	TRBV10-3	CAISESASGGDEQFF
once	TRBV10-2	CASSESGGGYGYTF
-	TRBV5-5	CASSLVVYGYTF
-	TRBV19	CASSFPPAGSVEQFF
-	TRBV2	CASSPQRGGEQFF
-	TRBV12-5	CASGLDGTARGYGYTF
-	TRBV10-1	CASGRDSYNEQFF
-	TRBV3-1/TRBV3-2	CASSPRGTNEKLFF
-	TRBV14	CASSQALAGEQYF
-	TRBV24-1	CATSDSTSGGGRELFF
-	TRBV9	CASSGSGYPWNGYTF
-	TRBV2	CATLFRTGNNEQFF
-	TRBV7-6	CASSVSGTEETQYF
-	TRBV10-3	CAISESRGDYGYTF
once	TRBV5-1	CASSLLENEQFF
-	TRBV7-9	CASSLRQGGTDTQYF
once	TRBV9	CASSVSGGELFF
once	TRBV12-5	CASGSPGLKVQYF
-	TRBV9	CASSASTGILNTEAFF
-	TRBV30	CAWKDYGLEYF
-	TRBV5-5	CASSSRWQGVSQPQHF
-	TRBV5-6	CASSAILRGLGETQYF
once	TRBV19	CASTLTGVSSGANVLTF
-	TRBV18	CASSSLISSTDTQYF
-	TRBV3-1/TRBV3-2	CASSHLRPGQGAGEQYF
-	TRBV27	CASSLSRTGGAFNEKLFF
-	TRBV6-6	CATTDPGILYGYTF
-	TRBV2	CASSERGGELFF
-	TRBV9	CASSEEGQATVTF
-	TRBV24-1	CATSVRTGRYSNQPQHF
once	TRBV3-1/TRBV3-2	CASSQEIAALQETQYF